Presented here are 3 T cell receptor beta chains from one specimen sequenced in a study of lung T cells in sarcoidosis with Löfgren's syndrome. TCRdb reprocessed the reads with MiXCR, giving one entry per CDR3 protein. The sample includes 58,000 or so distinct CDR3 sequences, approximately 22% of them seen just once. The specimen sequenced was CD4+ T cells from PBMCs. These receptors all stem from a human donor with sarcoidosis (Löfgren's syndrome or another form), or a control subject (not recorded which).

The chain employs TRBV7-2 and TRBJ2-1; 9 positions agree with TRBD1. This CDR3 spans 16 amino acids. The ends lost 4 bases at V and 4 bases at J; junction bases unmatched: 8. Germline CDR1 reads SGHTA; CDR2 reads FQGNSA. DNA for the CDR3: TGTGCCAGCAGCTCCACCGGGACAGGGTTTTACAATGAGCAGTTCTTC. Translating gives CASSSTGTGFYNEQFF.

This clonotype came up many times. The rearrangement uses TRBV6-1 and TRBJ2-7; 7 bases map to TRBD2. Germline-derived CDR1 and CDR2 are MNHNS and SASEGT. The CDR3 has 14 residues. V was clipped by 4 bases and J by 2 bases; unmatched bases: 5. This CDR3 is CASSAGGYPYEQYV. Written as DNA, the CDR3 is TGTGCCAGCAGTGCCGGGGGGTACCCCTACGAGCAGTACGTC.

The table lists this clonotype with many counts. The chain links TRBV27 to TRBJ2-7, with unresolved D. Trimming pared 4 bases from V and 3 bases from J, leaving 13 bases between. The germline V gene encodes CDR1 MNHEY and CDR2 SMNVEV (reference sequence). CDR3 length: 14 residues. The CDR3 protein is CASSSSRVGYEQYF. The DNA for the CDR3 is TGTGCCAGCAGTTCCTCTAGGGTGGGCTACGAGCAGTACTTC.